This note documents a single T cell receptor (beta chain) sequence. This sample was included in a study of blood T cell repertoires in COVID-19. Overall study context: The origin of the acute and convalescent COVID-19 samples was the United States, Italy and Spain. PBMCs, B-cell-depleted T cells, or T cells provided the cDNA or gDNA that made up the material.

The CDR3 sequence is 15 residues long. From germline, CDR1 is SGHRS and CDR2 YFSETQ. Original methodology: Estimation of nucleated cell counts was performed using reference gene primer amplification. Measured with immunoSEQ multiplex PCR; TCRdb has only the in-frame clones, and not every one. The V and J calls and clone size were taken over from that table, and D and trimming were inferred from the DNA. The table includes approximately 130,000 clones, roughly 71% detected once. The genes are TRBV5-1 and TRBJ2-5, with a possible D match to TRBD1 (5 bases). The specimen sequenced was peripheral blood. The clonotype comes from a man of 80 years or more with acute or convalescent COVID-19. CDR3 nucleotide sequence: TGCTCGTGCGGCGAGCAGGGTCTTTTGCAAGAGACCCAGTACTTC. This codes for CSCGEQGLLQETQYF.